Below, one TCR beta chain is given with its context. Its specificity is not known. This entry comes from a study of T-cell memory formation after mild COVID-19. General study results and limits: Clones which contracted sat mainly in CM and EM if CD4+, and in EMRA if CD8+.

The CDR3 is 15 residues long. Germline V gene lookup returns CDR1 ENHRY and CDR2 SYGVKD. V shed 2 bases, J shed 2 bases, and the junction held 1 base outside the gene matches. 5'RACE primed from the constant segment yielded TCR alpha and TCR beta cDNA libraries bearing sample barcodes and UMIs. A single record per CDR3 protein comes from TCRdb applying MiXCR to the 5' RACE reads. This sample has 560,000 or so distinct CDR3 sequences, with 17% found just once. The sequencing input was PBMCs or a T cell subset sorted from them (not recorded which). The chain joins TRBV10-3 to TRBJ2-3; 10 bases agree with TRBD1. The clonotype originates from an adult woman who had mild COVID-19 (a few samples of this study predate the infection). Cell type and time point are not known. The CDR3 region is CAISEGQGDTDTQYF. CDR3 coding DNA: TGTGCCATCAGTGAGGGACAGGGGGACACAGATACGCAGTATTTT.